The 32 T cell receptor beta chains reported below all come from one sample, sequenced in a study of T cells after yellow fever vaccination (dated by TCRdb to 2018 to 2020). Libraries were constructed by 5' RACE. Data came from an Illumina NovaSeq 6000. Clones were called with MiXCR by TCRdb after fastp trimmed the public reads at Q25, and only in-frame beta chains were retained. CDR3 protein sequences are deduplicated, and each keeps its most common genes and DNA. In all, the sample holds fewer than 500,000 distinct CDR3 sequences, and approximately 18% of those were seen once. 15% to 20% of the sample is in the top ten clones. The sample's treatment or condition label is to be understood as: live attenuated yellow fever vaccine strain. The sample here was PBMCs, taken before the yellow fever booster vaccination. These receptor sequences come from a man aged 18 to 29 who received the YFV17D yellow fever vaccine.

This clonotype was counted ten times or more. V is TRBV4-2 and J is TRBJ2-7; TRBD2 matches at 8 bases. The CDR3 consists of 15 residues. With V trimmed by 1 base and J by 5 bases, 7 bases remained unmatched. Looked up from germline, CDR1 is LGHNA and CDR2 is YNFKEQ. DNA of the CDR3: TGTGCCAGCAGCCAAGCGGGGACTAGGTCCCACGAGCAGTACTTC. Translation gives CASSQAGTRSHEQYF.

This sequence joins TRBV5-1 and TRBJ1-1; no firm D call. The CDR3 totals 14 residues. In germline, CDR1 is SGHRS, CDR2 YFSETQ. V was clipped by 4 bases and J by 2 bases, with 12 bases between them. CDR3 coding DNA: TGCGCCAGCAGCGGGATGGCCACTAACACTGAAGCTTTCTTT. This translates into CASSGMATNTEAFF.

The rearrangement links TRBV7-9 to TRBJ2-7; D is tentatively TRBD1 or TRBD2 (6 bases each). There are 13 residues in the CDR3. The germline V gene encodes CDR1 SEHNR and CDR2 FQNEAQ (reference sequence). V was cut by 4 bases and J by 7 bases, with 14 bases left in between. CDR3 region: CASSSVGGREQYF. The CDR3 nucleotides are TGTGCCAGCAGCTCGGTGGGGGGCCGGGAGCAGTACTTC.

This clonotype was recorded only once. This chain uses TRBV3-1 with TRBJ2-7; 7 nucleotides agree with TRBD1. Germline trimming cut 2 bases from V and 6 bases from J; bases unmatched to any gene: 4. In germline, CDR1 is LGHDT, CDR2 YNNKEL (reference sequence). This CDR3 spans 13 amino acids. CDR3 sequence (DNA): TGTGCCAGCAGCCAATCGACAGGGACCGAGCAGTACTTC. Its translation is CASSQSTGTEQYF.

This clonotype was counted ten times or more. The genes are TRBV4-1 and TRBJ2-5; TRBD1 is a possible D gene (6 bases). This CDR3 spans 14 amino acids. Germline CDR1 is MGHRA and CDR2 is YSYEKL. Trimming stripped 4 bases from V and 2 bases from J, with 11 bases between. CDR3 protein: CASSLTGSQETQYF. CDR3 nucleotide sequence: TGCGCCAGCAGCCTTACAGGGAGTCAAGAGACCCAGTACTTC.

This clonotype was picked up a small number of times. The chain is built from TRBV12-3 or TRBV12-4 and TRBJ1-1; 7 nucleotides match TRBD1. The CDR3 has 14 amino acids. V was pared by 6 bases and J by 1 base, with 5 bases of the junction left unmatched. CDR3 in DNA: TGTGCCAGCAGGGTTAGACAGGGGAACACTGAAGCTTTCTTT. This translates into CASRVRQGNTEAFF.

The chain combines TRBV12-3 or TRBV12-4 with TRBJ2-2, with TRBD2 as a possible D gene (6 bases). The CDR3 totals 12 residues. The V end lost 8 bases, the J end lost 6 bases, and 10 bases lay between the germline ends. CDR3 bases: TGTGCCAGCCTAGCGACGGCCGGGGAGCTGTTTTTT. The encoded protein is CASLATAGELFF.

The chain carries TRBV6-6 and TRBJ2-7; TRBD2 is a possible D gene (6 bases). CDR1 is MNHNY and CDR2 is SVGAGI in the germline V gene (reference sequence). The CDR3 consists of 19 residues. Between the trimmed V and J ends, which lost 3 bases and 0 bases, there was a span of 24 bases. The CDR3 sequence is CASSYPEFEGDSSSYEQYF. The DNA for the CDR3 is TGTGCCAGCAGTTATCCGGAATTCGAAGGGGACTCCAGCTCCTACGAGCAGTACTTC.

This clonotype has a handful of counts. The gene calls are TRBV19 and TRBJ2-3; 15 bases match TRBD2. CDR3 size: 15 residues. CDR1 LNHDA and CDR2 SQIVND come from the germline V gene (reference sequence). J was trimmed by 7 bases and V by 11 bases; bases with no gene match: 10. The CDR3 here is CASSGLAGGENTQYF. In DNA form, the CDR3 reads TGTGCCTCATCGGGACTAGCGGGGGGAGAAAATACGCAGTATTTT.

This clonotype occurred many times. V usage is TRBV27 and J usage is TRBJ2-2; TRBD2 might be the D (6 bases). The CDR3 extends over 14 amino acids. Germline CDR1 MNHEY, CDR2 SMNVEV (reference sequence). The V gene lost 3 bases and the J gene lost 4 bases, with 9 bases spanning the gap. Written as DNA, the CDR3 is TGTGCCAGCAGTTTCCCCGGGGGCACCGGGGAGCTGTTTTTT. This translates into CASSFPGGTGELFF.

This clonotype was observed a handful of times. The rearrangement joins TRBV28 to TRBJ2-1, with TRBD2 identical over 7 bases. J was trimmed by 0 bases and V by 8 bases; bases with no gene match: 1. The CDR3 has 13 amino acids. Per the germline V gene, CDR1 is MDHEN and CDR2 is SYDVKM. The CDR3 reads CASGGGSYNEQFF. Here the CDR3 DNA reads TGTGCCAGCGGGGGGGGCTCCTACAATGAGCAGTTCTTC.

This clonotype was counted between two and nine times. The chain joins TRBV4-3 to TRBJ2-2, with 9 bases identical to TRBD1. The CDR3 has 17 residues. Germline V lookup: CDR1 LGHNA, CDR2 YSLEER. J lost 5 bases, V lost 4 bases, and 11 bases had no gene match. The CDR3 sequence: CASSPNHRDRVTGELFF. DNA for the CDR3: TGCGCCAGCAGCCCAAACCACCGGGACAGGGTTACCGGGGAGCTGTTTTTT.

This clonotype appeared a few times. The V call is TRBV6-6, the J call TRBJ1-1; perhaps TRBD1 as D (5 bases). Trimming cost V 5 bases and J 4 bases, with 11 bases left between them. Germline values: CDR1 MNHNY, CDR2 SVGAGI (reference sequence). This CDR3 contains 13 residues. The CDR3 spells CASSTGMGTEAFF. CDR3 nucleotides: TGTGCCAGCAGTACAGGTATGGGCACTGAAGCTTTCTTT.

This clonotype appeared a few times. The rearrangement uses TRBV6-5 and TRBJ1-2, with D maybe TRBD1 (6 bases). This CDR3 has 15 residues. The germline V and J ends were trimmed by 2 bases and 2 bases, with 12 bases remaining between them. Germline assignment: CDR1 MNHEY and CDR2 SVGAGI. CDR3 DNA: TGTGCCAGCAGTTACCTGACAGGATACAACTATGGCTACACCTTC. It translates to CASSYLTGYNYGYTF.

The chain is built from TRBV6-2 or TRBV6-3 and TRBJ2-7, with D perhaps TRBD1 (6 bases). Germline V gene data show CDR1 as MNHEY and CDR2 as SVGEGT. The length of the CDR3 is 11 residues. The V end lost 9 bases, the J end lost 6 bases, and 12 bases lay between the germline ends. In DNA, the CDR3 is TGTGCCAGAGGGACATCGCTCGAGCAGTACGTC. Amino acid sequence: CARGTSLEQYV.

The chain has TRBV5-6 and TRBJ1-6; no definite D call. With 3 bases removed from V and 10 bases from J, the gap between germline ends came to 14 bases. This CDR3 region has 14 residues. Germline V lookup: CDR1 SGHDT, CDR2 YYEEEE. The CDR3, as DNA: TGTGCCAGCAGCTATGGCCAATTACAATCACCCCTCCACTTT. Residues: CASSYGQLQSPLHF.

The J gene is TRBJ1-2, the V gene TRBV27; D ambiguous. Per the germline V gene, CDR1 is MNHEY and CDR2 is SMNVEV (reference sequence). Trimming removed 5 bases from V and 4 bases from J, with 14 bases in between. The CDR3 spans 14 residues. The CDR3 loop is CASSGAGRFYGYTF. The CDR3 coding sequence is TGTGCCAGCAGTGGCGCGGGCCGCTTCTATGGCTACACCTTC.

J is TRBJ2-7 and V is TRBV3-1; D remains ambiguous. This CDR3 has 13 amino acids. V shed 1 base and J shed 7 bases, with 11 bases lying between them. Per germline, CDR1 LGHDT and CDR2 YNNKEL (reference sequence). Here the CDR3 reads CASSQGVGREQYF. The DNA of the CDR3 is TGTGCCAGCAGCCAAGGAGTAGGCAGAGAGCAGTACTTC.

The J gene is TRBJ1-2, the V gene TRBV7-8; the D gene is possibly TRBD1 (5 bases). V lost 5 bases, J lost 5 bases, and 15 bases lay in between. The CDR3 has 14 residues. Per germline, CDR1 SGHVS and CDR2 FQNEAQ. In DNA, the CDR3 is TGTGCCAGCAGCCCCCAGGGACTTGGGTATGGCTACACCTTC. The encoded protein is CASSPQGLGYGYTF.

A few counts support this clonotype. This chain joins TRBV6-5 and TRBJ1-3, with 7 bases fitting TRBD1. The CDR3 has 15 amino acids. Germline V gene lookup returns CDR1 MNHEY and CDR2 SVGAGI. The V and J ends lost 4 bases and 2 bases, in that order; junction bases with no gene match: 5. The CDR3 sequence: CASSSGTATGNTIYF. As DNA, the CDR3 is TGTGCCAGCAGTTCGGGGACAGCCACTGGAAACACCATATATTTT.

CDR3 nucleotides: TGCGCCAGCAGCCGAGCTAGCGACAATGAGCAGTTCTTC. It encodes CASSRASDNEQFF. V usage is TRBV5-1 and J usage is TRBJ2-1; D is possibly TRBD2 (6 bases). Trimming cost V 4 bases and J 5 bases, with 10 bases left between them. Germline V gene lookup returns CDR1 SGHRS and CDR2 YFSETQ. The CDR3 is 13 residues long.

The V gene is TRBV5-1, the J gene TRBJ2-7, with D possibly being TRBD1 or TRBD2 (5 bases each). Germline CDR1 SGHRS, CDR2 YFSETQ. CDR3 length: 14 amino acids. V was trimmed by 2 bases and J by 6 bases, leaving 15 bases between them. CDR3 residues: CASSFGEKGSEQYV. The CDR3 bases are TGCGCCAGCAGCTTCGGGGAGAAGGGGTCCGAGCAGTACGTC.

The chain joins TRBV4-1 to TRBJ2-1; 9 nucleotides match TRBD2. Trimming removed 1 base from V and 10 bases from J; junction bases left unmatched: 17. Germline assignment: CDR1 MGHRA and CDR2 YSYEKL. CDR3 size: 18 residues. CDR3 in DNA: TGCGCCAGCAGCCAAGGGATCCCCCTAGCGGGACACAGGGAGGAGCAGTTCTTC. It is translated as CASSQGIPLAGHREEQFF.

This clonotype was counted between two and nine times. The V and J genes are TRBV4-3 and TRBJ2-2, with TRBD2 identical over 11 bases. Germline V CDR1 and CDR2: LGHNA, YSLEER. The CDR3 is 17 amino acids. V was pared by 0 bases and J by 4 bases, with 4 bases of the junction left unmatched. CDR3 loop: CASSQDWLAGGTGELFF. Written as DNA, the CDR3 is TGCGCCAGCAGCCAAGATTGGCTAGCGGGGGGCACCGGGGAGCTGTTTTTT.

This clonotype was found a few times. The CDR3: CASSYGEQPQHF. In DNA, the CDR3 is TGTGCCAGCAGTTACGGAGAACAGCCCCAGCATTTT. The rearrangement joins TRBV6-6 to TRBJ1-5; D unclear. V lost 2 bases, J lost 7 bases, and 6 bases lay in between. The length of the CDR3 is 12 residues. CDR1 and CDR2 from the germline V gene are MNHNY and SVGAGI (reference sequence).

The chain carries TRBV6-5 and TRBJ2-3; D may be TRBD2 (6 bases). V lost 7 bases and J 1 base, leaving 18 bases between the germline ends. This CDR3 spans 16 amino acids. Germline V gene sequence: CDR1 MNHEY, CDR2 SVGAGI. This chain's CDR3 is CASTTGGLSRTDTQYF. In DNA, the CDR3 is TGTGCCAGCACCACCGGGGGACTCTCGCGCACAGATACGCAGTATTTT.

V usage is TRBV12-5 and J usage is TRBJ1-1; the D is unclear. V lost 6 bases to trimming and J lost 7 bases, with 15 bases between them. Germline CDR1 LGHNT, CDR2 FRNRAP. This CDR3 spans 13 amino acids. Written as DNA, the CDR3 is TGTGCTAGTGGCTACTACGGGAGTGGTGAAGCTTTCTTT. It codes for CASGYYGSGEAFF.

This clonotype was seen a handful of times. The chain is built from TRBV5-1 and TRBJ1-2; 9 bases map to TRBD1. The CDR3 loop spans 14 amino acids. Trimming cost V 4 bases and J 7 bases; bases outside gene matches: 8. Germline CDR1 and CDR2: SGHRS and YFSETQ. CDR3 sequence reads: CASSDPGQGRGYTF. The CDR3 DNA follows: TGCGCCAGCAGCGACCCGGGACAGGGTCGTGGCTACACCTTC.

This clonotype has a handful of counts. The V and J genes are TRBV28 and TRBJ1-6; TRBD1 agrees at 7 bases. The germline V gene encodes CDR1 MDHEN and CDR2 SYDVKM. V gave up 6 bases and J gave up 7 bases; unmatched junction bases: 9. The CDR3 consists of 15 residues. The CDR3 nucleotides read TGTGCCAGCAGCTCCGGACAGGCAATCAATTCACCCCTCCACTTT. This sequence encodes CASSSGQAINSPLHF.

This clonotype has a handful of counts. The chain couples TRBV7-9 to TRBJ2-2, with D uncertain. V gave up 3 bases and J gave up 1 base, with 12 bases separating them. The CDR3 extends over 16 amino acids. In germline, CDR1 is SEHNR, CDR2 FQNEAQ (reference sequence). This CDR3 is CASSFVTIMNTGELFF. The CDR3 DNA reads as TGTGCCAGCAGCTTCGTGACAATAATGAACACCGGGGAGCTGTTTTTT.

This clonotype was seen a few times. This sequence joins TRBV15 and TRBJ2-5; a possible D gene is TRBD1 (6 bases). V was pared by 0 bases and J by 7 bases, with 12 bases between. This CDR3 has 14 amino acids. CDR1 LNHNV and CDR2 YYDKDF come from the germline V gene (reference sequence). The CDR3 nucleotides read TGTGCCACCAGCAGAGAAGACTCAGGGGCGACCCAGTACTTC. This encodes CATSREDSGATQYF.

This sequence joins TRBV24-1 and TRBJ2-5; D is ambiguous. V was shortened by 3 bases and J by 5 bases, with 12 bases between the two germline ends. Germline values: CDR1 KGHDR, CDR2 SFDVKD. This CDR3 has 14 residues. CDR3 nucleotides: TGTGCCACCAGTGATCAGCAGAGGCTGGAGACCCAGTACTTC. This gives the protein CATSDQQRLETQYF.